What follows describes a single T cell receptor beta chain. This record belongs to a study of T-cell reconstitution after alpha-beta-depleted transplantation in children. Unique molecular identifiers were incorporated during preparation of the TCRbeta library. TCRdb reprocessed the PCR reads with MiXCR, giving one entry per CDR3 protein. The repertoire includes some 640,000 distinct CDR3 sequences, roughly 15% of them detected once, and under 1.2% sits in the top ten. CDR3 length: 15 amino acids. V gave up 2 bases and J gave up 3 bases, with 13 bases separating them. Germline V gene sequence: CDR1 LGHNA, CDR2 YNFKEQ.

The starting material was PBMCs from the stem cell graft donor, obtained from the stem cell graft. The chain employs TRBV4-2 and TRBJ2-5; D tentatively fits TRBD1 or TRBD2 (6 bases each). The source of this sequence is a human donor who donated a stem cell graft to a child with acute myeloid leukemia. CDR3 protein: CASSQPGGVEETQYF. CDR3 DNA: TGTGCCAGCAGCCAACCCGGGGGCGTCGAAGAGACCCAGTACTTC.